One T cell receptor (beta chain) is described in this entry. The data were taken from a study of blood T cell repertoires in COVID-19. Whole-study context: The United States, Italy and Spain supplied acute and convalescent COVID-19 samples.

This CDR3 is built from 12 residues. V shed 8 bases and J 7 bases; nucleotides not matched to a gene: 5. The germline V gene encodes CDR1 LGHDT and CDR2 YNNKEL (reference sequence). In the original processing: Nucleated cell number was recorded as an estimate derived from reference gene primer amplification. Method: immunoSEQ multiplex PCR; TCRdb's copy keeps in-frame clones and lacks some. The D gene and trimming were derived from the DNA, and the V and J assignments and clone size from that table. The repertoire holds fewer than 250,000 clones, roughly 80% seen once, with less than 4% in the top ten.

This TCR came from a woman between 35 and 50 years old who had been exposed to COVID-19. Sequencing input: PBMCs or T cells enriched from blood (not recorded which). V gene TRBV3-1 (or the pseudogene TRBV3-2) combines with J gene TRBJ1-5; 7 bases agree with TRBD1. The CDR3 here is CASGTGDQPQHF. In DNA, the CDR3 is TGTGCCAGCGGTACAGGGGACCAGCCCCAGCATTTT.